Listed below are T cell receptor beta chains from one sample, sequenced in a study of blood T cell repertoires in COVID-19. TCRdb's copy holds only in-frame clones and misses some; the assay was immunoSEQ multiplex PCR. Of approximately 70,000 clones listed, around 90% are singletons. Sequencing used peripheral blood. These receptors were obtained from a woman aged 45-59 years with COVID-19, enrolled during active disease. The CDR3 runs from the conserved cysteine through the conserved F or W. D genes are given only for firm matches. Some rows have no size entry. The others give once, few or many, or a class for an expanded clone.

size	length	V	J	D	DNA	CDR3
-	15	TRBV4-1	TRBJ2-3	TRBD1	TGCGCCAGCAGCCGCCAGGGGGCAAACACAGATACGCAGTATTTT	CASSRQGANTDTQYF
-	15	TRBV6-6	TRBJ1-5	-	TGTGCCTCGATGGCACAGCTTCTTAGCAATCAGCCCCAGCATTTT	CASMAQLLSNQPQHF
-	13	TRBV6-5	TRBJ2-7	-	TGTGCCAGCAGGCACGGGGTCCTCTACGAGCAGTACTTC	CASRHGVLYEQYF
-	14	TRBV11-3	TRBJ2-1	-	TGTGCCAGCAGCTTCTTCGGGAGTCAAGGTGAGCAGTTCTTC	CASSFFGSQGEQFF
-	15	TRBV7-8	TRBJ2-1	-	TGTGCCAGCAGCTTAGTGCTAGTTGCTAGGAATGAGCAGTTCTTC	CASSLVLVARNEQFF
-	18	TRBV28	TRBJ1-4	-	TGTGCCAGCAGTTTATTGGGCCGGTCCTGGGGGGTTCGCGAAAAACTGTTTTTT	CASSLLGRSWGVREKLFF
-	14	TRBV20-1	TRBJ2-1	TRBD2	TGCAGTGCTAGTAAGATAGCGGGGGTCAATGAGCAGTTCTTC	CSASKIAGVNEQFF
-	20	TRBV7-6	TRBJ2-3	TRBD2	TGTGCCAGCAGCTTAGTTCCGAGGCTAGCGGGAGGGTCCCTAGGAGATACGCAGTATTTT	CASSLVPRLAGGSLGDTQYF
once	14	TRBV9	TRBJ1-1	TRBD1	TGTGCCAGCAGCGTAAGCGTCAGGGGGACTGAAGCTTTCTTT	CASSVSVRGTEAFF
-	16	TRBV28	TRBJ1-6	TRBD1	TGTGCCAGCAGTCTGCGGCACAGGGGCTATAATTCACCCCTCCACTTT	CASSLRHRGYNSPLHF
-	12	TRBV7-8	TRBJ2-2	-	TGTGCCAGCACCCGCCCCGCCGGGGAGCTGTTTTTT	CASTRPAGELFF
-	15	TRBV5-1	TRBJ2-1	-	TGCGCCAGCAGCTTTGGCGGCCCCCTGGGCAATGAGCAGTTCTTC	CASSFGGPLGNEQFF
-	13	TRBV19	TRBJ2-5	-	TGTGCCACAAGCTCCCGGGACTTAAAGACCCAGTACTTC	CATSSRDLKTQYF
-	16	TRBV27	TRBJ2-1	TRBD2	TGTGCCAGCAGTTTTACGGGAGGGCCTGTCTACAATGAGCAGTTCTTC	CASSFTGGPVYNEQFF
few	13	TRBV27	TRBJ1-2	TRBD1	TGTGCCAGCAGTTTATGGACAGGGAATGGCTACACCTTC	CASSLWTGNGYTF
once	17	TRBV28	TRBJ1-2	-	TGTGCCAGCAGTGAAAAACAGGGACCCCTTGGGAGCTATGGCTACACCTTC	CASSEKQGPLGSYGYTF